This TCR beta chain was recovered during a study of T-cell reconstitution after alpha-beta-depleted transplantation in children (dated by TCRdb to between 2015 and 2016). Some background on the complete study: Using TCR repertoire profiling, the study quantitatively followed how T-cell immune reconstitution unfolded in children after TCRalphabeta/CD19-depleted allogeneic hematopoietic cell transplantation.

Libraries were prepared through PCR. The instrument given in TCRdb is Illumina HiSeq 2500. TCR libraries were prepared with molecular barcoding, using unique molecular identifiers to normalize TCRbeta repertoire quantification. TCRdb reworked the public reads: Q25 trimming with fastp, MiXCR clone assembly, productive beta chains retained. Rows are unified per CDR3 protein, each entry keeping the most common DNA and genes. The sample includes about 830,000 distinct CDR3 sequences, with less than 20% observed a single time. Roughly 5% of the sample is taken by the ten largest. Summary of the overall study and its limitations: The high TCRbeta diversity at day 60 in some patients was ascribed to recipient T cells and intrathymic progenitors that had survived conditioning. The apparently early recovery of alphabetaT-cell counts about two months after transplant reportedly depended on only several hundred rapidly expanded clones that came from non-depleted graft cells. Over the following months the frequencies of hyperexpanded clones went down, and after one year T-cell counts and TCRbeta diversity were mostly credited to newly produced T cells.

V is reduced by 1 base and J by 3 bases, leaving a spacing of 11 bases between them. Including the terminal cysteine and phenylalanine, the CDR3 comprises 14 residues. Just CDR3 DNA is preserved here, 42 bases in frame from base 1. CDR1 and CDR2 are read off the germline V gene as SGHRS and YFSETQ. Remarks on this clonotype: The specificity of this receptor is unknown. No per-base quality is available; no much larger clone lies one base away.

What the treatment or condition label conveys for this sample: allogeneic hematopoietic cell transplantation with graft depleted of TCRalphabeta T cells and CD19 B cells. Transplant recipients were children who received TCRalphabeta/CD19-depleted allogeneic hematopoietic cell grafts. The sequencing used PBMCs, mostly from graft donor cells, collected 360 days after TCRalphabeta/CD19-depleted stem cell transplant. The chain joins TRBV5-1 to TRBJ2-7; the D segment could be TRBD2, given 5 matching bases. This sequence originates from a male patient between 5 and 17 years old who had a stem cell transplant for acute lymphoblastic leukemia, so the T cells may come from the graft donor. The DNA sequence reads TGCGCCAGCAGCTTGTACATGGGAGACTACGAGCAGTACTTC. It codes for CASSLYMGDYEQYF.